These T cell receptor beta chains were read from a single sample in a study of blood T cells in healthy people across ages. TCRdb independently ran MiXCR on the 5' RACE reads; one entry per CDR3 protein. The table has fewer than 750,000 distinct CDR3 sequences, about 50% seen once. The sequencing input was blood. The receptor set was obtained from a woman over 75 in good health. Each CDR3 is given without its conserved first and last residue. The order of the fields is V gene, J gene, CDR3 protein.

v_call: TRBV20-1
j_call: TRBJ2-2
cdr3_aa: SAIRGHTGELF

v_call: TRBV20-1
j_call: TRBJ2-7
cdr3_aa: SARTSGRFPYEQY

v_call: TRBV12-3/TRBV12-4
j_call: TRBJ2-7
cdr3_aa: ASSLIGGMLDEQY

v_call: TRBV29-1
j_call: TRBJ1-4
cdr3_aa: SATATNEKLF

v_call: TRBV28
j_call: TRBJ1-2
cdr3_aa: ASRLGRGRMSGYT

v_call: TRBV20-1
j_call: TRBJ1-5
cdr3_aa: SALPPLRGPSNQPQH

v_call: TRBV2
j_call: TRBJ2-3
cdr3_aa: ASSEEAGGSDTQY

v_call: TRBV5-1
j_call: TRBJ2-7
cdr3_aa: ASTREPGKYEQY

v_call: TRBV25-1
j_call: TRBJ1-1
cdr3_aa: VSSEFYTNTEAF

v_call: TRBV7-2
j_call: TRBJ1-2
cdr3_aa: ASSPGQGWSGYT

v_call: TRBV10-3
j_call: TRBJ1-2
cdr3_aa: AISEYRIYGYT

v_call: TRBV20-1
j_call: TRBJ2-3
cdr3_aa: SASRDIDTQY

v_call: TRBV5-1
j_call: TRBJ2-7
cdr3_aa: ASRPTGTGTYNEQY

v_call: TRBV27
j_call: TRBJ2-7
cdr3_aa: ASSLAGSGYEQY

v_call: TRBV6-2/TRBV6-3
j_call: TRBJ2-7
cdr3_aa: ASRRTGGSYEQY

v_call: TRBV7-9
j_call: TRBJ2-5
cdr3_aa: ASSFRWMEAQY

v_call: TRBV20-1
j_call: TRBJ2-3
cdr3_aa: SASPMGTDTQY

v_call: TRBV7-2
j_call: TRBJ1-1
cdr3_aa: ASSRGPDTEAF

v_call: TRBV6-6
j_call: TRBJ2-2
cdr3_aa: ASSPGRGTGELF

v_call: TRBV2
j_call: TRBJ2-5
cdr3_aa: ASSRQRQETQY

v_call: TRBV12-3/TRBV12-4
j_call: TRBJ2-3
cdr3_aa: ASSLVRRVGTDTQY

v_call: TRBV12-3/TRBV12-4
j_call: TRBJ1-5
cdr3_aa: ASSLRQTSNQPQH

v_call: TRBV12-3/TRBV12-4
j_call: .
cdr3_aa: ASSPQPTQY

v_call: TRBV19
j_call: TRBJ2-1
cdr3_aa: ASTVTSTNNEQF

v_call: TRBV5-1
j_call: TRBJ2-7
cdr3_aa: ASSPGLADREQY

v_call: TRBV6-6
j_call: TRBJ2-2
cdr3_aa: ASSYAGDGAGELF

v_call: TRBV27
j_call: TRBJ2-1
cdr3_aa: ASSLSITGISSYNEQF

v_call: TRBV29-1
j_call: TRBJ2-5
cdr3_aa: SVDTEIQETQY

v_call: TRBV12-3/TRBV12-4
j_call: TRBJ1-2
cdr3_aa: ASSSKGSYGYT

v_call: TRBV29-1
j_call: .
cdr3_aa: SAEGQGYEQY

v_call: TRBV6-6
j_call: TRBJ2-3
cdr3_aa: ASHGTGGTDTQY

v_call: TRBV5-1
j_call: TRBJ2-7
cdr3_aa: ASSLNRLINEQY

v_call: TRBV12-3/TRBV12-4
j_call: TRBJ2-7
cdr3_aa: ASSPHRYEQY

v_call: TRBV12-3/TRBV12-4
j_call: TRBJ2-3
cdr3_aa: ASSLRGGEADTEY

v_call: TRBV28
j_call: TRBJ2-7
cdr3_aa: ASSSRPGREY

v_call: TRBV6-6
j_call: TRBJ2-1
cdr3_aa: ASSYGENNEQF

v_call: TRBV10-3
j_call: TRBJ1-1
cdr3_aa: AGQGAQDGTEAF

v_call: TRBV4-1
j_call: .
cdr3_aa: ASSRVGLAVYEQY

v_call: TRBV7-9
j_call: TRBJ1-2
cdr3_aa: ASSSSGPGYGYT

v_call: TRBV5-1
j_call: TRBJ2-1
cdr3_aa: ASSSLPGTEYNEQF

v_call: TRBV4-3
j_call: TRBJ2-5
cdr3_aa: ASSQDPKGETQY

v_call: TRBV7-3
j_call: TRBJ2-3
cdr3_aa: ASSGATDTQY

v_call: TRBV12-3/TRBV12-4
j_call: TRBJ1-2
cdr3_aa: ASSLRPAGAGGYT

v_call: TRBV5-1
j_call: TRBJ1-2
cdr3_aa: ASSLAMTANGYT

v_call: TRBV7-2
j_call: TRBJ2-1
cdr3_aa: ASSPERGGITAEQF

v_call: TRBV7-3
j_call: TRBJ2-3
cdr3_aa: ASSHPGADTQY

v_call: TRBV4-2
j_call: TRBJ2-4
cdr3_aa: ASSQDWTGDNIQY

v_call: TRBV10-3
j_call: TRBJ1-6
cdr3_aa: AISESGNSPLH

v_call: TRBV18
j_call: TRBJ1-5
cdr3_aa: ASSPSPTTPNQPQH

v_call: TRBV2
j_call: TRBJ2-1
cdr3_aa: ASNLDNEQF

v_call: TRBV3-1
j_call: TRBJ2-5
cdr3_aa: ASSQEAKQETQY

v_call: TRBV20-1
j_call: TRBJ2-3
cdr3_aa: SARPGQGQGY

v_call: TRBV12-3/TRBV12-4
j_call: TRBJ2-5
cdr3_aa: ASSFWGPGQETQY